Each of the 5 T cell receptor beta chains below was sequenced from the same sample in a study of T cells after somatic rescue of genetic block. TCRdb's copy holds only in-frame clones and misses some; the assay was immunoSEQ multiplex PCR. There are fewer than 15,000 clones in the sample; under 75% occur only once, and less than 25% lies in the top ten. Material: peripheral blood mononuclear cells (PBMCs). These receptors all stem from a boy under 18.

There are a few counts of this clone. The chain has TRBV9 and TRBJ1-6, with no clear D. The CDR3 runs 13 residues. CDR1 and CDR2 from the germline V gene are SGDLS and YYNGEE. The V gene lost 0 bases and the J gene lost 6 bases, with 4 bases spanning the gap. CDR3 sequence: CASSVGTNSPLHF. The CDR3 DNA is TGTGCCAGCAGCGTAGGCACTAATTCACCCCTCCACTTT.

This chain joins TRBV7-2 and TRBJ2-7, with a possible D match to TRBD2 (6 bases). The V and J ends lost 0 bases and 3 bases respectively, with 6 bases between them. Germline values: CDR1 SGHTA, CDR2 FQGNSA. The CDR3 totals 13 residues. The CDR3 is CASSLAGGYEQYF. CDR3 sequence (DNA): TGTGCCAGCAGCTTAGCGGGGGGCTACGAGCAGTACTTC.

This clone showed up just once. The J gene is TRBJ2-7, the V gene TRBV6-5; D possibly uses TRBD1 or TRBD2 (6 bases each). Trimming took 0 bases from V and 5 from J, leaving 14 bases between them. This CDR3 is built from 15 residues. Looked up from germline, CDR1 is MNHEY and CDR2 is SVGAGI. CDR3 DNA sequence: TGTGCCAGCAGTTACTCGAGAGGGGGGCCTAACGAGCAGTACTTC. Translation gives CASSYSRGGPNEQYF.

Here the CDR3 reads CASSKDRGPNEKLFF. The CDR3 nucleotides read TGTGCCAGCAGTAAAGACAGGGGACCTAATGAAAAACTGTTTTTT. The chain has TRBV6-1 and TRBJ1-4; 8 nucleotides agree with TRBD1. The V gene end was trimmed by 5 bases and the J gene end by 3 bases; junction bases not matched to a gene: 5. The CDR3 sequence is 15 residues long. Germline V gene data show CDR1 as MNHNS and CDR2 as SASEGT.

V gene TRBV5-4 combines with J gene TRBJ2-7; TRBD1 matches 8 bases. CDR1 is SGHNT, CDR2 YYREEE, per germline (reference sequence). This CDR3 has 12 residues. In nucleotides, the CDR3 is TGTGCTTCCGGGACAGGTCCCTACGAGCAGTACTTC. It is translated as CASGTGPYEQYF.